This entry features one T cell receptor beta chain sequence. Original methodology: Reference gene primer amplification yielded estimated nucleated cell counts. Measured with immunoSEQ multiplex PCR; TCRdb has only the in-frame clones, and not every one. V and J calls and clone size are as listed in that table; D and trimming were resolved from the DNA. The sample has some 100,000 clones; around four fifths are singletons. V gave up 3 bases and J gave up 0 bases, with 16 bases separating them. The CDR3 is 17 residues long. Germline V gene data show CDR1 as SGHRS and CDR2 as YFSETQ. The data stem from a study of blood T cell repertoires in COVID-19. Study details: Researchers got acute and convalescent COVID-19 samples from the United States, Italy and Spain. Sources were T cells, B-cell-depleted T cells, or PBMCs; the material itself was cDNA or gDNA.

J is TRBJ2-1 and V is TRBV5-1; weak D call: TRBD2 (5 bases). The receptor's source is a man aged 65-85 years with active or convalescent COVID-19. The material sequenced was peripheral blood. The CDR3 here is CASSWRTVRSSYNEQFF. The CDR3 DNA is TGCGCCAGCAGCTGGAGGACTGTTCGGAGCTCCTACAATGAGCAGTTCTTC.